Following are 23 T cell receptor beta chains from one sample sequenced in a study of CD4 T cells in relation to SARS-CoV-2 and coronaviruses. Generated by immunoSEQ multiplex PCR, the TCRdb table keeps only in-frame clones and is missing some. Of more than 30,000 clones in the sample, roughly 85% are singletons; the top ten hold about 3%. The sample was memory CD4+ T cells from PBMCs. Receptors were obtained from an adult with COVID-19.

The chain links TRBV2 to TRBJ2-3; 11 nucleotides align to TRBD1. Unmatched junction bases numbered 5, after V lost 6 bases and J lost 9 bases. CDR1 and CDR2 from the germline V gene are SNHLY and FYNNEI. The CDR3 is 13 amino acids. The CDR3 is CASRQGTGGTQYF. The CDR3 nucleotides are TGTGCCAGCAGACAGGGGACAGGGGGAACGCAGTATTTT.

The CDR3 here is CASRGLEQYF. In nucleotides, the CDR3 is TGTGCCAGCAGGGGGCTCGAGCAGTACTTC. The chain couples TRBV28 to TRBJ2-7, with a possible D match to TRBD1 (5 bases). Germline V gives CDR1 MDHEN, CDR2 SYDVKM. Trimming took 6 bases from V and 6 from J, leaving 6 bases between them. The CDR3 extends over 10 amino acids.

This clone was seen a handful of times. CDR3 region: CASSQDFIQEPGELFF. Written as DNA, the CDR3 is TGCGCCAGCAGCCAAGATTTTATTCAGGAGCCGGGGGAGCTGTTTTTT. The gene calls are TRBV4-3 and TRBJ2-2; unclear D gene. With 0 bases removed from V and 8 bases from J, the gap between germline ends came to 16 bases. Germline CDR1 LGHNA, CDR2 YSLEER. The CDR3 is made up of 16 amino acids.

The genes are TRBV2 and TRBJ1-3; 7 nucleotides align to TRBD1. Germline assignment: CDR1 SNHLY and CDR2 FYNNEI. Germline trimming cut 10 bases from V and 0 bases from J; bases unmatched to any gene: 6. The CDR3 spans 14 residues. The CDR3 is CATGQLLSGNTIYF. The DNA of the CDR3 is TGTGCCACGGGACAGCTACTCTCTGGAAACACCATATATTTT.

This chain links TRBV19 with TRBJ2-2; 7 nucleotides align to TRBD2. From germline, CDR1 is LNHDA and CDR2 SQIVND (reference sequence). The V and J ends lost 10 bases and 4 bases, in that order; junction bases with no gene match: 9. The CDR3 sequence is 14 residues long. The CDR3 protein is CATRLAVPTGELFF. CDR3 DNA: TGTGCCACGCGGCTAGCGGTACCCACCGGGGAGCTGTTTTTT. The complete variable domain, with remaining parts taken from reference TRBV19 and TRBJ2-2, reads DGGITQSPKYLFRKEGQNVTLSCEQNLNHDAMYWYRQDPGQGLRLIYYSQIVNDFQKGDIAEGYSVSREKKESFPLTVTSAQKNPTAFYLCATRLAVPTGELFFGEGSRLTVL.

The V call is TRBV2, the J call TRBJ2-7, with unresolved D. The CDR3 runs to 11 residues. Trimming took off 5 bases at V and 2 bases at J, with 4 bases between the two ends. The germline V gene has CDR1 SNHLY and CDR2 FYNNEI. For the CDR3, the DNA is TGTGCCAGCAGTCCAACCTACGAGCAGTACTTC. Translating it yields CASSPTYEQYF.

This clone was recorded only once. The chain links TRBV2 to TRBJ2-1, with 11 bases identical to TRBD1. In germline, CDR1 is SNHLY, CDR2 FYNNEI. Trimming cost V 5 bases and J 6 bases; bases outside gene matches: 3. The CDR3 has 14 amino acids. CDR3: CASSSGTGGNEQFF. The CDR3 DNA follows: TGTGCCAGCAGTTCCGGGACAGGGGGCAATGAGCAGTTCTTC.

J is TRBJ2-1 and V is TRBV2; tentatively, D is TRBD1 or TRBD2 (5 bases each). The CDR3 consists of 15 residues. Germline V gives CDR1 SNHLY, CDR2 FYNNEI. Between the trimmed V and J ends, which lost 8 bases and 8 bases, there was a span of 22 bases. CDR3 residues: CASCPQRWGRYEQFF. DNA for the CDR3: TGTGCCAGCTGCCCCCAGAGGTGGGGACGCTATGAGCAGTTCTTC.

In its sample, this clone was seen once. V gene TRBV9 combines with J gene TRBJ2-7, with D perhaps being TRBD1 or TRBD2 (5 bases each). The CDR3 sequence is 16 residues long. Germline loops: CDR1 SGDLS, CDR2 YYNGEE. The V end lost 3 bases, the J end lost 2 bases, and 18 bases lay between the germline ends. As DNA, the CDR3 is TGTGCCAGCAGCGCAGCCCCCTACGGGACCGCCTACGAGCAGTACTTC. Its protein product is CASSAAPYGTAYEQYF.

CDR3 DNA: TGTGCCAGCTCACCAAAGCGAGACTACTACACAGATACGCAGTATTTT. Its translation: CASSPKRDYYTDTQYF. J is TRBJ2-3 and V is TRBV18; a weak D match, TRBD2 (5 bases). Trimming removed 2 bases from V and 2 bases from J, with 14 bases in between. Germline CDR1 KGHSH, CDR2 LQKENI. The CDR3 has 16 residues. Full variable domain (remainder filled in from reference TRBV18 and TRBJ2-3): NAGVMQNPRHLVRRRGQEARLRCSPMKGHSHVYWYRQLPEEGLKFMVYLQKENIIDESGMPKERFSAEFPKEGPSILRIQQVVRGDSAAYFCASSPKRDYYTDTQYFGPGTRLTVL.

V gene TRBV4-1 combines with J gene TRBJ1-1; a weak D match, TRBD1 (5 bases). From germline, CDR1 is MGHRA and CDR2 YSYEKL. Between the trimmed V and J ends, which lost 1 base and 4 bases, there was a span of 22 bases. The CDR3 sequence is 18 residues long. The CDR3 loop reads CASSQVDVVRDLITEAFF. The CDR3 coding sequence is TGCGCCAGCAGCCAAGTGGATGTAGTCAGGGATCTAATCACTGAAGCTTTCTTT.

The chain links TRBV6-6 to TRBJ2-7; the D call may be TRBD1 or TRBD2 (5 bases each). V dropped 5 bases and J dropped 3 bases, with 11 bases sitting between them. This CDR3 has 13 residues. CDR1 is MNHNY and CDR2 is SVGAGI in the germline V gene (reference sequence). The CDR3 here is CASSQGPIYEQYF. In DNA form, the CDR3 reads TGTGCCAGCAGTCAGGGACCGATCTACGAGCAGTACTTC.

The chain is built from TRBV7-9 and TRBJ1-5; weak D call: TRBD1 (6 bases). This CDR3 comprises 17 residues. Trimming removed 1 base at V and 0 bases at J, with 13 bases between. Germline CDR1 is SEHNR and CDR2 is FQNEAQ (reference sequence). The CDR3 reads CASSLVRGGGSNQPQHF. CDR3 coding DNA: TGTGCCAGCAGCTTAGTTAGGGGGGGTGGTAGCAATCAGCCCCAGCATTTT.

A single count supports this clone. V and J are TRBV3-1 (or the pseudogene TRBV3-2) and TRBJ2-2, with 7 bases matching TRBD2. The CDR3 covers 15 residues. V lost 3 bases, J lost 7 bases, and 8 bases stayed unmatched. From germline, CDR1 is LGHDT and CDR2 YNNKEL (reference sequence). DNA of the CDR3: TGTGCCAGCAGCCACCTTGGCGGGGAGGGCGGGGAGCTGTTTTTT. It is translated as CASSHLGGEGGELFF.

CDR3 bases: TGTGCCAGCGTAGGAGGGGGCGCGTCTGGAAACACCATATATTTT. Translated: CASVGGGASGNTIYF. The chain employs TRBV28 and TRBJ1-3, with 7 bases lining up with TRBD1. There are 15 residues in the CDR3. V shed 8 bases and J 1 base; nucleotides not matched to a gene: 8. CDR1 is MDHEN and CDR2 is SYDVKM in the germline V gene.

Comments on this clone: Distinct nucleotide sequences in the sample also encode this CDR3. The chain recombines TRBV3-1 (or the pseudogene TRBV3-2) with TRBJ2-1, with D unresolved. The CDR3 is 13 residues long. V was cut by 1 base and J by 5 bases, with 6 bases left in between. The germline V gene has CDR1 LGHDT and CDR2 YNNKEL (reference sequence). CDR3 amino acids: CASSQGTDNEQFF. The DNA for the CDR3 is TGTGCCAGCAGCCAAGGGACGGACAATGAGCAGTTCTTC.

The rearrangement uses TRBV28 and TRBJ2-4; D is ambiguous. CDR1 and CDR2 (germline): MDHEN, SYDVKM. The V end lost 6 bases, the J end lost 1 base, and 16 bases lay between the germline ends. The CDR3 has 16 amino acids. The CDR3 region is CASSSLYGPAKNIQYF. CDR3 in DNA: TGTGCCAGCAGCTCCCTCTATGGCCCTGCCAAAAACATTCAGTACTTC.

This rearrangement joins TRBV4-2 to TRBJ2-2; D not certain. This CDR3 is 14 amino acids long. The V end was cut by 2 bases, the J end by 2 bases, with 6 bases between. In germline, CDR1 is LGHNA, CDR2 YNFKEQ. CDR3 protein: CASSQTRNTGELFF. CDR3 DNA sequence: TGTGCCAGCAGCCAAACGAGAAACACCGGGGAGCTGTTTTTT.

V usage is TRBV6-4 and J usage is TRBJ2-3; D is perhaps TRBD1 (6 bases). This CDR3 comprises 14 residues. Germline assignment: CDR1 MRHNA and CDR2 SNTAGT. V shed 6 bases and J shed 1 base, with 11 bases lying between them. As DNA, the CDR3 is TGTGCCAGCAGCCAGACAGGCGGCACAGATACGCAGTATTTT. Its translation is CASSQTGGTDTQYF.

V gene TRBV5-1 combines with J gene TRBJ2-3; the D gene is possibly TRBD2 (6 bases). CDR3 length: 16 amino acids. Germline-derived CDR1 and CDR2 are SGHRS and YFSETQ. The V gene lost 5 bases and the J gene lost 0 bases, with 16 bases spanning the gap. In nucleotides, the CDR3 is TGCGCCAGCAGGGGACCGGGAGCCAAGAGCACAGATACGCAGTATTTT. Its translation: CASRGPGAKSTDTQYF.

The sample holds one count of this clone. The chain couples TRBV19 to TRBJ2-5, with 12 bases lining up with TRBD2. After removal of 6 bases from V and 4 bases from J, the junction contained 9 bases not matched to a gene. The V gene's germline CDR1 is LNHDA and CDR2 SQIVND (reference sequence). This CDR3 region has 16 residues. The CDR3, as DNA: TGTGCCAGTAGAAAATCGGGACTAGCGGGCGGAGAGACCCAGTACTTC. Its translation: CASRKSGLAGGETQYF. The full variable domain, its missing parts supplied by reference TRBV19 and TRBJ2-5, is DGGITQSPKYLFRKEGQNVTLSCEQNLNHDAMYWYRQDPGQGLRLIYYSQIVNDFQKGDIAEGYSVSREKKESFPLTVTSAQKNPTAFYLCASRKSGLAGGETQYFGPGTRLLVL.

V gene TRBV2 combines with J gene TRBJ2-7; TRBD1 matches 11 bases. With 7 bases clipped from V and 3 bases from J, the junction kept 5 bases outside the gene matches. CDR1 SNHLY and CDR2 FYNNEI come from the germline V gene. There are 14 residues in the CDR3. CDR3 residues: CASIPGTGGYEQYF. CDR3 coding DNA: TGTGCCAGCATTCCTGGGACAGGGGGCTACGAGCAGTACTTC.

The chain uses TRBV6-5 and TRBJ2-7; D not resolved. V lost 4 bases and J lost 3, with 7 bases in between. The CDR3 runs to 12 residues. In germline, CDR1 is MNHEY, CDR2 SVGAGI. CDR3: CASSSRNYEQYF. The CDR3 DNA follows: TGTGCCAGCAGTTCCCGAAACTACGAGCAGTACTTC.